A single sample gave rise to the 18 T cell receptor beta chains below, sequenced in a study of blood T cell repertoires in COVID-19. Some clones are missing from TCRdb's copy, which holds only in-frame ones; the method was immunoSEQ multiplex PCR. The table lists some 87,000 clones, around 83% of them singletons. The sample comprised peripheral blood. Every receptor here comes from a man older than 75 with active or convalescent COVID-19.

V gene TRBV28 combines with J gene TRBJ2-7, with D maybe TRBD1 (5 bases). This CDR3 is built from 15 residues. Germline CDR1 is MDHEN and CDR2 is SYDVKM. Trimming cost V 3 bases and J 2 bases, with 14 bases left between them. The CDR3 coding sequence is TGTGCCAGCAGTTTGACCGCCAGGGCTCCCTACGAGCAGTACTTC. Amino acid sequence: CASSLTARAPYEQYF.

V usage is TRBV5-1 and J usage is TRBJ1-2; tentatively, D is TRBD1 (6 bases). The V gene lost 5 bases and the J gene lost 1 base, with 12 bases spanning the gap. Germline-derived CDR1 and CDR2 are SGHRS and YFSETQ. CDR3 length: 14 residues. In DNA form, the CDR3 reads TGCGCCAGCAGGCTGACAGGTTATAACTATGGCTACACCTTC. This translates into CASRLTGYNYGYTF.

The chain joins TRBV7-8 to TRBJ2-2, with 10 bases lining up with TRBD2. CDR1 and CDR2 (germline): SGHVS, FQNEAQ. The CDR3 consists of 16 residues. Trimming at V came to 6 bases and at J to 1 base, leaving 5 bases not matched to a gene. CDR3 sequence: CASRPSGRVNTGELFF. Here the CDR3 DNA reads TGTGCCAGCAGACCTAGCGGGAGAGTGAACACCGGGGAGCTGTTTTTT.

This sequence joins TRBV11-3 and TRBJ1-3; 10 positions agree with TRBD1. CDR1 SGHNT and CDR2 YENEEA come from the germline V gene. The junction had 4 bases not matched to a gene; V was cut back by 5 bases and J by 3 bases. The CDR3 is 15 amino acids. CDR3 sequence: CASSRGQGNGNTIYF. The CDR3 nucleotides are TGTGCCAGCAGCCGGGGACAGGGGAATGGAAACACCATATATTTT.

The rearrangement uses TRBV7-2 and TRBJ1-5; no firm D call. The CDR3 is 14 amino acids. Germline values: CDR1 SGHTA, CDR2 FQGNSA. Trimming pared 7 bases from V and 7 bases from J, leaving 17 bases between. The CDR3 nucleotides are TGTGCCAGCACCGCTGAGGGCGTTCGGCAGCCCCAGCATTTT. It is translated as CASTAEGVRQPQHF.

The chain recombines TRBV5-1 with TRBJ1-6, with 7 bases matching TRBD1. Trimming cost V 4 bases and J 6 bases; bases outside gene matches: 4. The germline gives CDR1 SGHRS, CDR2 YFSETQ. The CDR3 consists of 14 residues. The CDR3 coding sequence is TGCGCCAGCAGCACCGGGACAGCTAATTCACCCCTCCACTTT. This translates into CASSTGTANSPLHF. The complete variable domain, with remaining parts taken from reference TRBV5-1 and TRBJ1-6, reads KAGVTQTPRYLIKTRGQQVTLSCSPISGHRSVSWYQQTPGQGLQFLFEYFSETQRNKGNFPGRFSGRQFSNSRSEMNVSTLELGDSALYLCASSTGTANSPLHFGNGTRLTVT.

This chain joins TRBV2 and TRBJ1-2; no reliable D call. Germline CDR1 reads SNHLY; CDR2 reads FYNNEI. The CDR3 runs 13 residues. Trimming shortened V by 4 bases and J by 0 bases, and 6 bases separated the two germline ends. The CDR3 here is CASSVDTNYGYTF. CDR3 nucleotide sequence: TGTGCCAGCAGTGTAGATACTAACTATGGCTACACCTTC. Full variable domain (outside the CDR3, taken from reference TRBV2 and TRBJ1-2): EPEVTQTPSHQVTQMGQEVILRCVPISNHLYFYWYRQILGQKVEFLVSFYNNEISEKSEIFDDQFSVERPDGSNFTLKIRSTKLEDSAMYFCASSVDTNYGYTFGSGTRLTVV.

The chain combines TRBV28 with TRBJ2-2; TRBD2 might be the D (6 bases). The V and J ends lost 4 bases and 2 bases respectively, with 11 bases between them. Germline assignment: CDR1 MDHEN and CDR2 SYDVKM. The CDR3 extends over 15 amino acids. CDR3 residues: CASSSGTFNTGELFF. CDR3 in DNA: TGTGCCAGCAGTTCCGGGACTTTCAACACCGGGGAGCTGTTTTTT.

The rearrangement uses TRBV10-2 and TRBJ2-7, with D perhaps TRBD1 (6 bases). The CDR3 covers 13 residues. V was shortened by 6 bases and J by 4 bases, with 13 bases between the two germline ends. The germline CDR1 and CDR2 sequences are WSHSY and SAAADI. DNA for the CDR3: TGCGCCAGCAGCGGAACAGGGATTTACGAGCAGTACTTC. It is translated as CASSGTGIYEQYF.

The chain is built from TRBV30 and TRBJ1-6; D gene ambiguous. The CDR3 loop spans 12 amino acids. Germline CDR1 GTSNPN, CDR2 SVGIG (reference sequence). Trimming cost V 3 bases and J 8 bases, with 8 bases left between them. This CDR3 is CAWSSVYSPLHF. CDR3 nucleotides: TGTGCCTGGAGCTCTGTGTATTCACCCCTCCACTTT.

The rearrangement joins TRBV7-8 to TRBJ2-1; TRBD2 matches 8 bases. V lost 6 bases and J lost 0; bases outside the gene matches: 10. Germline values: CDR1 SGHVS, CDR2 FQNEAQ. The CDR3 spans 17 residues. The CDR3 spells CASRYTSGLSSYNEQFF. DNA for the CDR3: TGTGCCAGCAGATATACTAGCGGATTAAGCTCCTACAATGAGCAGTTCTTC.

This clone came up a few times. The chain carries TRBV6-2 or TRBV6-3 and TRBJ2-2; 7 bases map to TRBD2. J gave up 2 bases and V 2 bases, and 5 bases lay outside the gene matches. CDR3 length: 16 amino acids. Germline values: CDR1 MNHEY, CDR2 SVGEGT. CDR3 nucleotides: TGTGCCAGCAGTTACGGCGGGAGTGCAAACACCGGGGAGCTGTTTTTT. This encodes CASSYGGSANTGELFF.

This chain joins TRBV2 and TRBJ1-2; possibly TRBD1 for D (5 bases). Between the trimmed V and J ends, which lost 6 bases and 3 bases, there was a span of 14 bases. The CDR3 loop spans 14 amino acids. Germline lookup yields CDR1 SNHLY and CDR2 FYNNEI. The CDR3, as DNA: TGTGCCAGCAGCCTAGAGGACACCGACTATGGCTACACCTTC. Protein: CASSLEDTDYGYTF.

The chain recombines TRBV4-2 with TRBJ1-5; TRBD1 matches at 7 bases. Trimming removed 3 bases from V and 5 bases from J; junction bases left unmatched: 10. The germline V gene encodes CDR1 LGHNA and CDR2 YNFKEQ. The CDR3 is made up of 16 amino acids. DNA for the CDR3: TGTGCCAGCAGCCACAGACAGGGTCAGGGGTATCAGCCCCAGCATTTT. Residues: CASSHRQGQGYQPQHF.

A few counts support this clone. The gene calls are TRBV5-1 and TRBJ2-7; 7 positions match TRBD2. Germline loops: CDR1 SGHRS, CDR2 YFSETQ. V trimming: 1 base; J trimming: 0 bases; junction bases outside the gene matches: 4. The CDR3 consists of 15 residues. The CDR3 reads CASSLRGDDSYEQYF. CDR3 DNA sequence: TGCGCCAGCAGCTTGCGGGGGGACGACTCCTACGAGCAGTACTTC. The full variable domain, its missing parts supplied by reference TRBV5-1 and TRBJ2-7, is KAGVTQTPRYLIKTRGQQVTLSCSPISGHRSVSWYQQTPGQGLQFLFEYFSETQRNKGNFPGRFSGRQFSNSRSEMNVSTLELGDSALYLCASSLRGDDSYEQYFGPGTRLTVT.

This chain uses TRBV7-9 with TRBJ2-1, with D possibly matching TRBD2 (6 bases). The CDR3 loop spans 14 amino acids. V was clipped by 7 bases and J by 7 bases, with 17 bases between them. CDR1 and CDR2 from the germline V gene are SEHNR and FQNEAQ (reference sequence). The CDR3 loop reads CASISDAGRNEQFF. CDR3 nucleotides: TGTGCCAGCATCTCCGACGCAGGGAGGAATGAGCAGTTCTTC.

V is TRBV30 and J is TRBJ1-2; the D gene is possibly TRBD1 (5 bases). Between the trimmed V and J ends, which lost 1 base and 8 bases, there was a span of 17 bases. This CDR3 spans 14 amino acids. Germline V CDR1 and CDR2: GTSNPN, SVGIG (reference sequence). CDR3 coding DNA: TGTGCCTGGAGTGCCCAGACAGCACGCCTCGGCTACACCTTC. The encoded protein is CAWSAQTARLGYTF.

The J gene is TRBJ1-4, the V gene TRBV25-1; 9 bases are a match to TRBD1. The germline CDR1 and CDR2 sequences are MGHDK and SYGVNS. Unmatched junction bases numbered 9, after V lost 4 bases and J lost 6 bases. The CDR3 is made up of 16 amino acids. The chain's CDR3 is CASSVRRGQGDEKLFF. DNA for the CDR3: TGTGCCAGCAGTGTCCGGCGGGGACAGGGAGATGAAAAACTGTTTTTT.